This T cell receptor beta chain was captured by sequencing in a study of metastatic and nonmetastatic thyroid tumors. Overall study context: Thyroid patients, malignant and benign, had repertoires compared across blood and tumor or nodule tissue. General observations from the study: Versus benign nodules, malignant thyroid tumors reportedly had significantly higher TCR beta diversity, in blood and tumor.

This clone was detected a few times. Its antigen is not known. Patients had received no treatment of any kind before thyroid surgery. In the original workflow: The study built a papillary thyroid cancer distant-metastasis classifier from CDR3 differences across clinicopathological groups. TCRdb re-clonotyped the PCR reads through MiXCR. TCRdb, not the original authors, processed these V and J calls. Of about 41,000 clones listed, roughly 24% are singletons. V was pared by 6 bases and J by 4 bases, with 4 bases between. CDR3 length: 10 amino acids. In germline, CDR1 is SNHLY, CDR2 FYNNEI. The chain recombines TRBV2 with TRBJ2-7; no firm D call. This clonotype was sampled from a female donor with papillary thyroid cancer or a benign thyroid nodule (not recorded which). Some clones in this sample may be carry-over from other donors' samples. Sequencing was done on a sample of tumor tissue. CDR3 region: CASRGYEQYF. In DNA, the CDR3 is TGTGCCAGCAGAGGTTACGAGCAGTACTTC.